This T cell receptor (beta chain) was found in a study of shared clonotypes between healthy human individuals. Study context: In total, the donors were a couple of women and three men aged 18 to 49. Each donor had three CD4 naive, three CD4 memory, two CD8 naive and one CD8 memory plate.

Sorted-subset replicate PCR reactions were performed with about 210 ng DNA, corresponding to roughly 29,000 T cell genomes. Some clones are missing from TCRdb's copy, which holds only in-frame ones; the method was immunoSEQ multiplex PCR. The repertoire has 150,000 to 200,000 clones, roughly 70% of them found once; the top ten carry about 10%. Donors comprised healthy HIV-negative adults lacking recent acute infections or vaccinations. J was trimmed by 3 bases and V by 4 bases; bases with no gene match: 6. CDR1 and CDR2 (germline): SGHRS, YFSETQ. The CDR3 extends over 16 amino acids. Sequenced input: memory CD4+ T cells sorted from blood. Subset described: CD45RA-negative fraction. The V call is TRBV5-1, the J call TRBJ1-5; 11 bases match TRBD1. This receptor was taken from a man under 40 in good health. The DNA for the CDR3 is TGCGCCAGCAGCGACGGGACAGGGGGATTCAATCAGCCCCAGCATTTT. Protein: CASSDGTGGFNQPQHF.